The entry that follows covers one T cell receptor beta chain sequence. Its antigen is still unknown. One entry per CDR3 protein results from TCRdb running MiXCR on the 5' RACE reads. The table shows around 890,000 distinct CDR3 sequences, with approximately 12% occurring only once. The CDR3 has 15 residues. V gave up 6 bases and J gave up 2 bases; unmatched junction bases: 10. The germline CDR1 and CDR2 sequences are SGHRS and YFSETQ. This record belongs to a study of CD8 T cells in ankylosing spondylitis. Points from the study as a whole: About 8 highly homologous variants made up a TCR beta motif, and this motif appeared characteristic of ankylosing spondylitis blood. Certain motif variants had earlier appeared in reactive arthritis synovial fluid and blood. Within matched ankylosing spondylitis synovial fluid, disease-linked clones were reportedly significantly enriched.

The J gene is TRBJ2-7, the V gene TRBV5-1, with TRBD1 matching over 8 bases. The sequenced sample consisted of blood, either unsorted or a sorted T cell fraction (not recorded which). The TCR sequence derives from a male donor with ankylosing spondylitis. CDR3 sequence reads: CASTKGTGGTYEQYF. The DNA for the CDR3 is TGCGCCAGCACGAAAGGGACAGGTGGGACCTACGAGCAGTACTTC.